This T cell receptor beta chain was identified during a study of CD8 T cells in ankylosing spondylitis. This CDR3 is built from 16 residues. In germline, CDR1 is MDHEN, CDR2 SYDVKM. Trimming cost V 6 bases and J 7 bases; bases outside gene matches: 11. Study-wide points: The authors found the disease-linked clones to be CD8+ and relatively rare in peripheral blood. What seemed typical of ankylosing spondylitis blood was a TCR beta motif built from fewer than ten highly homologous variants.

One entry per CDR3 protein results from TCRdb running MiXCR on the 5' RACE reads. The sample holds 300,000 to 350,000 distinct CDR3 sequences, less than 25% seen once. This clonotype has just a few counts. Its specificity is not known. This receptor was taken from a female donor with ankylosing spondylitis or in good health (not recorded which). The sample taken for sequencing was blood, either unsorted or a sorted T cell fraction (not recorded which). V is TRBV28 and J is TRBJ2-2; 10 bases line up with TRBD2. The CDR3 coding sequence is TGTGCCAGCAGCCGTCAGCGGGAGGGCCTATACGGGGAGCTGTTTTTT. It yields the protein CASSRQREGLYGELFF.